The 15 T cell receptor beta chains below come from one sample, sequenced in a study of blood T cells in healthy people across ages. Combining a sample-barcoded 5' primer with a J-beta primer mix, a second PCR ran for about 7 to 11 cycles. TCRdb re-derived calls from the 5' RACE reads in MiXCR, one entry per CDR3 protein. Among 920,000 or so distinct CDR3 sequences listed, 40% to 55% were seen once. The sequenced sample was blood. Every receptor here comes from a woman in her sixties or seventies in good health.

V gene TRBV3-1 combines with J gene TRBJ2-3; 14 bases fit TRBD2. CDR3 size: 17 residues. CDR1 is LGHDT and CDR2 is YNNKEL in the germline V gene (reference sequence). V dropped 4 bases and J dropped 6; count of bases not matched to a gene: 9. The CDR3 sequence: CASSRRLAGGPGDTQYF. DNA of the CDR3: TGTGCCAGCAGCCGGCGACTAGCGGGAGGGCCTGGGGATACGCAGTATTTT.

This clonotype has at least ten counts. The V and J genes are TRBV4-1 and TRBJ2-5; the D is unclear. The CDR3 totals 13 residues. The germline gives CDR1 MGHRA, CDR2 YSYEKL. The ends were cut back, 0 bases at V and 3 bases at J, with 5 bases in the middle. CDR3 loop: CASSQDGEETQYF. The CDR3 nucleotides read TGCGCCAGCAGCCAAGATGGGGAAGAGACCCAGTACTTC.

The chain recombines TRBV25-1 with TRBJ2-7, with 8 bases matching TRBD2. The CDR3 runs to 16 residues. Germline CDR1 and CDR2: MGHDK and SYGVNS. Unmatched junction bases numbered 8, after V lost 1 base and J lost 3 bases. In DNA form, the CDR3 reads TGTGCCAGCAGTGAATCGGGAGGGACTAGTAGCTACGAGCAGTACTTC. It encodes CASSESGGTSSYEQYF.

This clonotype was seen a few times. The chain is built from TRBV29-1 and TRBJ2-7; TRBD2 agrees at 8 bases. The germline V gene has CDR1 SQVTM and CDR2 ANQGSEA. Unmatched junction bases numbered 10, after V lost 6 bases and J lost 3 bases. This CDR3 comprises 14 residues. CDR3: CSVCIGTRGYEQYF. The CDR3 nucleotides read TGCAGCGTGTGTATCGGGACTAGGGGCTACGAGCAGTACTTC.

A note on this clonotype: With a much larger clone just one base away, this may be a read error. The rearrangement uses TRBV27 and TRBJ2-3, with D perhaps given as TRBD1 or TRBD2 (6 bases each). CDR3 size: 13 residues. Trimming removed 4 bases at V and 10 bases at J, with 15 bases between. Germline-derived CDR1 and CDR2 are MNHEY and SMNVEV (reference sequence). CDR3 in DNA: TGTGCCAGCAGTTGGAGGGGGTGGGATGCGCAGTATTTT. Protein product: CASSWRGWDAQYF.

The chain recombines TRBV11-2 with TRBJ2-1; tentatively, D is TRBD1 or TRBD2 (6 bases each). This CDR3 has 16 amino acids. Germline V gene sequence: CDR1 SGHAT, CDR2 FQNNGV. Trimming shortened V by 6 bases and J by 2 bases, and 17 bases separated the two germline ends. CDR3 sequence reads: CASRPGTGAAYNEQFF. In nucleotides, the CDR3 is TGTGCCAGCAGACCCGGTACGGGGGCGGCCTACAATGAGCAGTTCTTC.

This clonotype has just a few counts. The CDR3 sequence: CASSSQAGGHGTDTQYF. CDR3 nucleotides: TGCGCCAGCAGCTCCCAGGCTGGTGGGCATGGCACAGATACGCAGTATTTT. The chain couples TRBV5-1 to TRBJ2-3, with D uncertain. Germline loops: CDR1 SGHRS, CDR2 YFSETQ. V was trimmed by 3 bases and J by 1 base, leaving 18 bases between them. The CDR3 spans 17 residues.

The sample holds many counts of this clonotype. The chain uses TRBV28 and TRBJ2-5; weak D call: TRBD1 (6 bases). This CDR3 has 14 amino acids. V was trimmed by 5 bases and J by 2 bases, leaving 12 bases between them. The germline V gene has CDR1 MDHEN and CDR2 SYDVKM. The CDR3 sequence is CASSPRDTQETQYF. CDR3 DNA sequence: TGTGCCAGCAGTCCCCGGGACACGCAAGAGACCCAGTACTTC.

CDR3: CSSGGGVETQYF. For the CDR3, the DNA is TGCAGCTCAGGTGGAGGCGTCGAGACCCAGTACTTC. The chain recombines TRBV29-1 with TRBJ2-5; tentative D call: TRBD2 (5 bases). Per germline, CDR1 SQVTM and CDR2 ANQGSEA. This CDR3 region has 12 residues. Trimming pared 8 bases from V and 5 bases from J, leaving 15 bases between.

V gene TRBV20-1 combines with J gene TRBJ2-7, with 15 bases lining up with TRBD2. There are 19 residues in the CDR3. The ends lost 3 bases at V and 4 bases at J; junction bases unmatched: 16. Per germline, CDR1 DFQATT and CDR2 SNEGSKA (reference sequence). DNA for the CDR3: TGCAGTGCTAGTCGACGTCGGACTAGCGGGAGGGCCTCTAGGTACGAGCAGTACTTC. Translating it yields CSASRRRTSGRASRYEQYF.

With regard to this clonotype: With a much larger clone just one base away, this may be a read error. V is TRBV2 and J is TRBJ2-7, with 9 bases lining up with TRBD2. Looked up from germline, CDR1 is SNHLY and CDR2 is FYNNEI. There are 14 residues in the CDR3. With V trimmed by 4 bases and J by 3 bases, 4 bases remained unmatched. The CDR3 region is CASSAGTSSYEQYF. CDR3 nucleotides: TGTGCCAGCAGTGCCGGGACTAGCAGCTACGAGCAGTACTTC.

In its sample, this clonotype was seen once. This rearrangement joins TRBV7-2 to TRBJ2-1, with TRBD2 matching over 11 bases. CDR1 and CDR2 (germline): SGHTA, FQGNSA. The CDR3 has 16 amino acids. V shed 5 bases, J shed 6 bases, and the junction held 9 bases outside the gene matches. CDR3 region: CASSRELAGVSNEQFF. The CDR3 region has the DNA TGTGCCAGCAGCAGGGAACTAGCGGGAGTAAGCAATGAGCAGTTCTTC.

A single count supports this clonotype. The V call is TRBV20-1, the J call TRBJ2-5; 14 nucleotides agree with TRBD2. V trimming: 0 bases; J trimming: 7 bases; junction bases outside the gene matches: 4. This CDR3 is 15 amino acids long. Germline values: CDR1 DFQATT, CDR2 SNEGSKA (reference sequence). CDR3: CSARDVGTSGRTQYF. CDR3 sequence (DNA): TGCAGTGCTAGAGATGTCGGGACTAGCGGGAGGACCCAGTACTTC.

V gene TRBV2 combines with J gene TRBJ1-2; maybe TRBD1 (6 bases). The length of the CDR3 is 13 residues. Deletions cut 6 bases from V and 6 bases from J, with 14 bases between. Per germline, CDR1 SNHLY and CDR2 FYNNEI. In nucleotides, the CDR3 is TGTGCCAGCAGCGCGAGGGGGTACGATGGCTACACCTTC. Translation: CASSARGYDGYTF.

The V gene is TRBV6-5, the J gene TRBJ2-7; tentative D call: TRBD1 (5 bases). This CDR3 is built from 12 residues. Between the trimmed V and J ends, which lost 8 bases and 3 bases, there was a span of 11 bases. The V gene's germline CDR1 is MNHEY and CDR2 SVGAGI. The CDR3 sequence: CASLSRGYEQYF. CDR3 bases: TGTGCCAGCCTCTCTAGGGGCTACGAGCAGTACTTC.